This T cell receptor (beta chain) was sequenced in a study of CD8+CD57+ T cells in acquired aplastic anemia. Study in general: Around 10 million reads were obtained on average for healthy donor CD4+ cells.

About this clonotype: The antigen remains unidentified.

The study's findings and limits: Researchers reported that CD8+ Simpson's diversity was not significantly different in patients versus controls.

Germline loops: CDR1 WNHNN, CDR2 SYGVQD (reference sequence). The CDR3 extends over 15 amino acids. V was clipped by 2 bases and J by 3 bases, with 13 bases between them. Both TCR beta VDJ combination and CDR3 sequence profiling were carried out. Genomic DNA was the template for this profiling. TCRdb re-derived calls from the reads in MiXCR, one entry per CDR3 protein. The repertoire includes fewer than 150,000 distinct CDR3 sequences, about 46% of them detected once, and 2% to 3% sits in the top ten. Sequencing was carried out using sorted CD4+, CD8+, or CD8+CD57+ T cells (not recorded which) from PBMCs. The TCR sequence derives from a human donor in good health, serving as a control. The chain carries TRBV10-1 and TRBJ2-5; tentatively, D is TRBD1 (5 bases). The CDR3: CASSEGRAYEETQYF. CDR3 DNA sequence: TGCGCCAGCAGTGAGGGCAGGGCGTATGAAGAGACCCAGTACTTC.